These 20 T cell receptor beta chains originate from one sample sequenced in a study of Tregs in tolerant kidney transplant recipients. Method: immunoSEQ multiplex PCR; TCRdb's copy keeps in-frame clones and lacks some. The repertoire holds some 100,000 clones, with roughly nine tenths as singletons. Input material: CD4+ T cells from blood. Source of these receptors: a human donor in good health.

This clone occurred once. V gene TRBV5-4 combines with J gene TRBJ2-7, with D possibly being TRBD1 or TRBD2 (5 bases each). Germline CDR1 and CDR2: SGHNT and YYREEE (reference sequence). Trimming left V 0 bases short and J 4 bases short, with 11 bases between. The CDR3 sequence is 14 residues long. The CDR3, as DNA: TGTGCCAGCAGCTTGGCTGGGGGAGCGTACGAGCAGTACTTC. Its protein product is CASSLAGGAYEQYF.

This chain connects TRBV12-5 to TRBJ1-1, with D possibly TRBD1 on 5 matching bases. Trimming took off 6 bases at V and 10 bases at J, with 18 bases between the two ends. The V gene's germline CDR1 is LGHNT and CDR2 FRNRAP. There are 13 residues in the CDR3. This CDR3 is CASGPGGDRGAFF. The CDR3 DNA is TGTGCTAGTGGCCCTGGAGGGGATAGGGGAGCTTTCTTT.

The CDR3 region is CASTPGQGRSNQPQHF. The CDR3 DNA reads TGTGCCAGTACCCCCGGACAGGGAAGGAGCAATCAGCCCCAGCATTTT. The V gene is TRBV19, the J gene TRBJ1-5, with 8 bases identical to TRBD1. Germline V gives CDR1 LNHDA, CDR2 SQIVND (reference sequence). Trimming cost V 7 bases and J 1 base; bases outside gene matches: 9. The CDR3 is 16 amino acids.

The CDR3 DNA follows: TGCGCCAGCAGCCAAGACTGGACAGACTCAGAGCAGTACTTC. Translation gives CASSQDWTDSEQYF. The V gene is TRBV4-1, the J gene TRBJ2-7; possible D gene TRBD1, 6 bases. CDR1 MGHRA and CDR2 YSYEKL come from the germline V gene. The CDR3 extends over 14 amino acids. V gave up 0 bases and J gave up 7 bases, with 13 bases separating them.

The chain couples TRBV15 to TRBJ2-7, with D unclear. The CDR3 covers 13 residues. The germline V gene has CDR1 LNHNV and CDR2 YYDKDF (reference sequence). Trimming left V 0 bases short and J 4 bases short, with 7 bases between. CDR3 residues: CATSRDSPYEQYF. CDR3 in DNA: TGTGCCACCAGCAGAGATTCACCGTACGAGCAGTACTTC.

The gene calls are TRBV25-1 and TRBJ2-2; 7 nucleotides match TRBD1. In germline, CDR1 is MGHDK, CDR2 SYGVNS. After removal of 7 bases from V and 0 bases from J, the junction contained 5 bases not matched to a gene. CDR3 length: 15 residues. CDR3 amino acids: CASNPDRANTGELFF. The CDR3 DNA reads TGTGCCAGCAACCCTGACAGGGCGAACACCGGGGAGCTGTTTTTT. Supplemented by reference TRBV25-1 and TRBJ2-2, the full variable domain reads EADIYQTPRYLVIGTGKKITLECSQTMGHDKMYWYQQDPGMELHLIHYSYGVNSTEKGDLSSESTVSRIRTEHFPLTLESARPSHTSQYLCASNPDRANTGELFFGEGSRLTVL.

V usage is TRBV6-1 and J usage is TRBJ2-7, with 14 nucleotides matching TRBD2. V gave up 4 bases and J gave up 2 bases; unmatched junction bases: 13. The germline V gene encodes CDR1 MNHNS and CDR2 SASEGT. This CDR3 is 19 amino acids long. CDR3 in DNA: TGTGCCAGCAGTGCCCCCCCCGGGACTAGCGGGAGCGTCACCTACGAGCAGTACTTC. Protein: CASSAPPGTSGSVTYEQYF.

The CDR3 spells CASSPRPPGGNGNTIYF. Written as DNA, the CDR3 is TGCGCCAGCAGCCCGAGACCACCGGGCGGGAACGGAAACACCATATATTTT. J is TRBJ1-3 and V is TRBV5-1; no reliable D call. The CDR3 loop spans 17 amino acids. Germline CDR1 and CDR2: SGHRS and YFSETQ. Trimming took off 4 bases at V and 4 bases at J, with 21 bases between the two ends.

The chain uses TRBV6-1 and TRBJ1-4; D possibly corresponds to TRBD1 (6 bases). V was shortened by 3 bases and J by 7 bases, with 12 bases between the two germline ends. Germline lookup yields CDR1 MNHNS and CDR2 SASEGT. This CDR3 is 14 amino acids long. The CDR3 sequence is CASSDRGLREKLFF. CDR3 sequence (DNA): TGTGCCAGCAGTGATAGGGGGTTGCGTGAAAAACTGTTTTTT.

The rearrangement joins TRBV6-4 to TRBJ2-3; 14 bases align to TRBD2. With V trimmed by 6 bases and J by 4 bases, 6 bases remained unmatched. The CDR3 runs 16 residues. Germline V lookup: CDR1 MRHNA, CDR2 SNTAGT. CDR3 loop: CASSRGLAGDSDTQYF. In DNA form, the CDR3 reads TGTGCCAGCAGCCGGGGACTAGCGGGAGATTCAGATACGCAGTATTTT.

This chain joins TRBV6-6 and TRBJ1-1; 7 bases agree with TRBD1. With 7 bases clipped from V and 1 base from J, the junction kept 3 bases outside the gene matches. Germline loops: CDR1 MNHNY, CDR2 SVGAGI (reference sequence). The CDR3 has 13 amino acids. The CDR3 loop reads CASTRGENTEAFF. For the CDR3, the DNA is TGTGCCAGCACCAGGGGGGAGAACACTGAAGCTTTCTTT.

V gene TRBV6-1 combines with J gene TRBJ2-7, with TRBD1 matching over 7 bases. The germline V gene has CDR1 MNHNS and CDR2 SASEGT. The CDR3 is 16 residues long. The V and J ends lost 4 bases and 3 bases, in that order; junction bases with no gene match: 12. The CDR3 here is CASSVWLTGAGYEQYF. In nucleotides, the CDR3 is TGTGCCAGCAGTGTTTGGCTCACAGGGGCCGGCTACGAGCAGTACTTC.

This clone was found once. The rearrangement links TRBV21-1 to TRBJ2-7. TRBV21-1 is marked as a pseudogene. This CDR3 is built from 14 residues. CDR3 loop: CASSRAATAYEQYF. The CDR3 DNA reads as TGTGCCAGCAGCAGAGCGGCTACTGCCTACGAGCAGTACTTC.

The chain employs TRBV5-1 and TRBJ2-5, with TRBD2 identical over 8 bases. Germline CDR1 SGHRS, CDR2 YFSETQ. The V segment lost 4 bases and the J segment 3 bases; nucleotides outside the gene matches: 5. The CDR3 covers 14 residues. The CDR3 sequence is CASSPSGGEETQYF. CDR3 DNA sequence: TGCGCCAGCAGCCCATCGGGGGGGGAAGAGACCCAGTACTTC.

The V gene is TRBV5-4, the J gene TRBJ1-1, with D possibly TRBD1 on 5 matching bases. V gave up 3 bases and J gave up 6 bases, with 21 bases separating them. CDR1 is SGHNT, CDR2 YYREEE, per germline (reference sequence). This CDR3 region has 16 residues. The CDR3 DNA reads as TGTGCCAGCAGCTCCCTCCAAGGGGCAGTAGATTCTGAAGCTTTCTTT. Its translation is CASSSLQGAVDSEAFF. Using reference TRBV5-4 and TRBJ1-1 for the parts outside the CDR3, the full variable domain is ETGVTQSPTHLIKTRGQQVTLRCSSQSGHNTVSWYQQALGQGPQFIFQYYREEENGRGNFPPRFSGLQFPNYSSELNVNALELDDSALYLCASSSLQGAVDSEAFFGQGTRLTVV.

The DNA of the CDR3 is TGTGCCAGCAGCCAACTAGCGGGCTCCTACAATGAGCAGTTCTTC. Translation: CASSQLAGSYNEQFF. The genes are TRBV7-2 and TRBJ2-1; 9 bases agree with TRBD2. With V trimmed by 5 bases and J by 0 bases, 2 bases remained unmatched. This CDR3 comprises 15 residues. Germline CDR1 reads SGHTA; CDR2 reads FQGNSA.

The chain couples TRBV11-3 to TRBJ2-2; D gene unclear. Trimming pared 3 bases from V and 6 bases from J, leaving 5 bases between. The CDR3 loop spans 12 amino acids. Germline lookup yields CDR1 SGHNT and CDR2 YENEEA. The CDR3 region has the DNA TGTGCCAGCAGCTTGTCGGCCGGGGAGCTGTTTTTT. This codes for CASSLSAGELFF. The full variable domain, with the rest looked up from reference TRBV11-3 and TRBJ2-2, is EAGVVQSPRYKIIEKKQPVAFWCNPISGHNTLYWYLQNLGQGPELLIRYENEEAVDDSQLPKDRFSAERLKGVDSTLKIQPAELGDSAVYLCASSLSAGELFFGEGSRLTVL.

This rearrangement joins TRBV19 to TRBJ2-5; 7 bases are a match to TRBD2. The V gene's germline CDR1 is LNHDA and CDR2 SQIVND (reference sequence). V dropped 0 bases and J dropped 5; count of bases not matched to a gene: 15. CDR3 length: 18 amino acids. CDR3 in amino acids: CASSIDVNRPPGRETQYF. The CDR3 DNA reads TGTGCCAGTAGTATAGATGTAAACCGGCCCCCCGGGAGGGAGACCCAGTACTTC.

This clone has just one count. The chain links TRBV7-9 to TRBJ1-2; D is unresolved. Germline V CDR1 and CDR2: SEHNR, FQNEAQ (reference sequence). V dropped 6 bases and J dropped 6 bases, with 11 bases sitting between them. The CDR3 runs 12 residues. CDR3 residues: CASSFTADGYTF. CDR3 sequence (DNA): TGTGCCAGCAGTTTTACAGCAGATGGCTACACCTTC. The complete variable domain, with remaining parts taken from reference TRBV7-9 and TRBJ1-2, reads DTGVSQNPRHKITKRGQNVTFRCDPISEHNRLYWYRQTLGQGPEFLTYFQNEAQLEKSRLLSDRFSAERPKGSFSTLEIQRTEQGDSAMYLCASSFTADGYTFGSGTRLTVV.

CDR3 protein: CASTLTVDTEAFF. CDR3 in DNA: TGCGCCAGCACCCTCACGGTCGACACTGAAGCTTTCTTT. This chain joins TRBV10-2 and TRBJ1-1; no firm D call. Germline-derived CDR1 and CDR2 are WSHSY and SAAADI. The CDR3 loop spans 13 amino acids. V lost 7 bases and J lost 3, with 12 bases in between.